The sample holds one count of the clone carrying this T cell receptor (beta chain). What it binds is not known. Using immunoSEQ multiplex PCR, the repertoire was profiled, and TCRdb retains in-frame clones only, with some absent. This table holds roughly 130,000 clones, approximately 85% found once. CDR1 and CDR2 (germline): SGHDN, FVKESK. V was pared by 4 bases and J by 0 bases, with 15 bases of the junction left unmatched. The CDR3 is 19 residues long. These data originate in a study of T cell responses to AZD1222 COVID-19 vaccine. Notes on the study in general: With dominance at 160-218 and 743-854, vaccine-associated CD4 TCRs spanned spike.

The sequences come from peripheral blood, collected on day 0 of MenACWY control vaccination. V is TRBV14 and J is TRBJ2-3; 8 nucleotides agree with TRBD1. The source is an adult in good health. The CDR3 region is CASSPLNRDRRKSTDTQYF. In DNA form, the CDR3 reads TGTGCCAGCAGCCCCCTCAACCGGGACAGGAGGAAAAGCACAGATACGCAGTATTTT.